Listed below are T cell receptor beta chains from one sample, sequenced in a study of T-cell reconstitution after alpha-beta-depleted transplantation in children. In TCRdb, the PCR reads were re-called with MiXCR into one record per CDR3 protein. This sample yields roughly 50,000 distinct CDR3 sequences, of which roughly 46% are seen a single time; around 98% belongs to the top ten. The source material was PBMCs, mostly from graft donor cells, sampled 360 days after TCRalphabeta/CD19-depleted stem cell transplant. These receptors came from a male patient younger than 18 who had a stem cell transplant for acute lymphoblastic leukemia, so the T cells may come from the graft donor. The CDR3 runs from the conserved cysteine through the conserved F or W. A D gene is named only where the DNA matches it firmly. Clone size is shown for a subset of rows, as once, few, many or a class of expanded clone.

CDR3nt	CDR3aa	d_gene	len	abundance	v_gene	j_gene
TGTGCCAGCAGCTCAGACGGGCGACAAGAGACCCAGTACTTC	CASSSDGRQETQYF	-	14	many	TRBV7-9	TRBJ2-5
TGTGCCAGCAGCAGGTGGGGCATTGAGCAGTTCTTC	CASSRWGIEQFF	-	12	once	TRBV5-6	TRBJ2-1
TGTGCCATCATGGGCACAACCGACCCCAGCACAGATACGCAGTATTTT	CAIMGTTDPSTDTQYF	-	16	once	TRBV28	TRBJ2-3
TGCAGCGTTGCAGGAGGGACCGCTGGGGCCAACGTCCTGACTTTC	CSVAGGTAGANVLTF	-	15	-	TRBV29-1	TRBJ2-6
TGCAGTGCTAGAGATCCCGCGGGAGGGTCCACAGATACGCAGTATTTT	CSARDPAGGSTDTQYF	TRBD2	16	-	TRBV20-1	TRBJ2-3
TGTGCCAGTAGTATTGGGGGTAATGAGCAGTTCTTC	CASSIGGNEQFF	-	12	-	TRBV19	TRBJ2-1
TGTGCCAGCACCTGGACAGGATCGGGCAATGAGCAGTTCTTC	CASTWTGSGNEQFF	TRBD1	14	-	TRBV12-3/TRBV12-4	TRBJ2-1
TGCAGTGCTAGAGGGCCGGGACAGGGGGCGCGAGGGGCCAACGTCCTGACTTTC	CSARGPGQGARGANVLTF	TRBD1	18	-	TRBV20-1	TRBJ2-6
TGTGCCACCAGCAGAGGAGAATCCGCGACAGGGTTCTACGAGCAGTACTTC	CATSRGESATGFYEQYF	TRBD1	17	once	TRBV15	TRBJ2-7
TGCGCCAGCAGTGAGGCCAGGACCTACGAGCAGTACTTC	CASSEARTYEQYF	-	13	-	TRBV10-1	TRBJ2-7
TGTGCCAGCCGGACGGATTACAATGAGCAGTTCTTC	CASRTDYNEQFF	-	12	few	TRBV2	TRBJ2-1
TGCAGCGTTGAGCAGGGGGCATCCTACGAGCAGTACTTC	CSVEQGASYEQYF	TRBD1	13	once	TRBV29-1	TRBJ2-7
TGTGCCAGCAGTGAATCGACAGGGAAGAAAACAGATACGCAGTATTTT	CASSESTGKKTDTQYF	TRBD1	16	few	TRBV25-1	TRBJ2-3
TGCGCCAGCAGCTTCCGGGACAGGGCTTCGGGGGCCAACGTCCTGACTTTC	CASSFRDRASGANVLTF	TRBD1	17	few	TRBV5-1	TRBJ2-6
TGTGCCAGCAGTCCCAGGCCTCTCATGAACACTGAAGCTTTCTTT	CASSPRPLMNTEAFF	-	15	-	TRBV12-3/TRBV12-4	TRBJ1-1
TGTGCCAGCAGTTTCTCCCTCGGGCCGAACTATGGCTACACCTTC	CASSFSLGPNYGYTF	-	15	few	TRBV27	TRBJ1-2
TGTGCCAGCAGCGTCCTCCGACATGGGATAGATGGCTACACCTTC	CASSVLRHGIDGYTF	-	15	-	TRBV9	TRBJ1-2
TGCAGTGCTAGTCGACAGAGTAATGAAAAACTGTTTTTT	CSASRQSNEKLFF	-	13	few	TRBV20-1	TRBJ1-4
TGTGCCACCAGCGGTCTCACCAAGGTTATCACCGGGGAGCTGTTTTTT	CATSGLTKVITGELFF	-	16	-	TRBV15	TRBJ2-2
TGTGCCAGCAGCTTACTTCCATCCTCCTTCTACGAGCAGTACTTC	CASSLLPSSFYEQYF	-	15	-	TRBV7-8	TRBJ2-7
TGTGCCAGCAGTTTGTCTCGTCAGCCCCAGCATTTT	CASSLSRQPQHF	-	12	few	TRBV12-3/TRBV12-4	TRBJ1-5
TGCAGCGTTGCAGTCAGTTCCTACGAGCAGTACTTC	CSVAVSSYEQYF	-	12	-	TRBV29-1	TRBJ2-7
TGTGCCAGCAGTTACTCGGGGAAGGGGGTTAAAGAGACCCAGTACTTC	CASSYSGKGVKETQYF	-	16	-	TRBV6-5	TRBJ2-5
TGTGCCAGCAGGGCTAGGACATCCTACGAGCAGTACTTC	CASRARTSYEQYF	-	13	-	TRBV28	TRBJ2-7
TGTGCCAGCAGCTTAACCGGGACTAGCATCACAGATACGCAGTATTTT	CASSLTGTSITDTQYF	TRBD2	16	few	TRBV5-6	TRBJ2-3
TGTGCCAGCAGCCAACGTCCGTTCACGACAGGGGAGCAGTTCTTC	CASSQRPFTTGEQFF	TRBD1	15	few	TRBV4-2	TRBJ2-1
TGTGCCAGCAGCTTGTGGGCCACTACAGCCACCTACGAGCAGTACTTC	CASSLWATTATYEQYF	-	16	-	TRBV7-9	TRBJ2-7
TGTGCCAGCAGCCCTCAGCGAGCCGGGGAGCTGTTTTTT	CASSPQRAGELFF	-	13	many	TRBV9	TRBJ2-2
TGTGCCAGCAGCTCAGGGGGGAACACTGAAGCTTTCTTT	CASSSGGNTEAFF	TRBD1	13	few	TRBV7-3	TRBJ1-1